This T cell receptor (beta chain) was identified during a study of OX40 agonist ivuxolimab in advanced cancers. Background on the study: Ivuxolimab, which patients received intravenously every 2 weeks, was dosed at 0.01 to 10 mg/kg.

Germline CDR1 is SGDLS and CDR2 is YYNGEE. V shed 4 bases and J 8 bases; nucleotides not matched to a gene: 4. This CDR3 has 14 amino acids. TCRdb keeps only in-frame clones here, not all; method: immunoSEQ multiplex PCR. The sample shows about 79,000 clones, about 88% of them seen only once. The source of this sequence is an adult with an advanced solid tumor such as melanoma, head and neck, liver or kidney cancer. This chain links TRBV9 with TRBJ2-1, with 12 bases matching TRBD2. The specimen was CD4+ or CD8+ T cells sorted from blood, collected in a trial of the OX40 agonist ivuxolimab. The CDR3 loop reads CASSRTSGNDEQFF. In DNA form, the CDR3 reads TGTGCCAGCAGCCGGACTAGCGGGAACGATGAGCAGTTCTTC.